Listed here are 32 T cell receptor beta chains from one sample, sequenced in a study of T cells in Graves' hyperthyroidism and ophthalmopathy. The CDR3 regions of TCR beta were amplified from RNA transcripts. The primer set for the first-round RT-PCR of the TCR CDR3 was HTBI. TCRdb re-analysed the multiplex PCR reads in MiXCR, keeping a single row per CDR3 protein. The table has a few hundred thousand distinct CDR3 sequences, more than 45% seen once; the top ten hold approximately 8.4%. Sequenced material: peripheral blood or thyroid tissue (not recorded which). The receptors were sampled from a woman aged 18-30 years with Graves' hyperthyroidism.

This clonotype was recorded at least ten times. V is TRBV6-2 or TRBV6-3 and J is TRBJ1-2; D unclear. Germline V lookup: CDR1 MNHEY, CDR2 SVGEGT. The ends were cut back, 4 bases at V and 8 bases at J, with 14 bases in the middle. This CDR3 spans 13 amino acids. The CDR3 sequence is CASSFDRTWGYTF. DNA of the CDR3: TGTGCCAGCAGTTTCGATAGGACTTGGGGCTACACCTTC.

In its sample, this clonotype was seen once. The CDR3 does not close with the conserved phenylalanine or tryptophan, likely indicating a read error. Because the CDR3's place on the DNA is in doubt, the DNA is left out and the CDR3 is given as listed by TCRdb. This rearrangement joins TRBV7-3 to TRBJ1-3; the table's D call, TRBD1, was not checked against the DNA. In germline, CDR1 is SGHTA, CDR2 FQGTGA. Counting both end residues, the CDR3 totals 11 amino acids. The CDR3 reads CASSAQLLQGN.

In this sample, this clonotype turned up many times. V gene TRBV6-5 combines with J gene TRBJ2-7; weak D call: TRBD1 (5 bases). The germline V gene has CDR1 MNHEY and CDR2 SVGAGI. The CDR3 extends over 13 amino acids. The V and J ends lost 4 bases and 3 bases respectively, with 10 bases between them. DNA for the CDR3: TGTGCCAGCAGTTCAGGGCGTCACTACGAGCAGTACTTC. This translates into CASSSGRHYEQYF.

This clonotype has a count of ten or more. The V gene is TRBV2, the J gene TRBJ1-5; tentatively, D is TRBD1 (5 bases). Germline V gives CDR1 SNHLY, CDR2 FYNNEI. The length of the CDR3 is 16 residues. The ends were cut back, 4 bases at V and 8 bases at J, with 21 bases in the middle. In DNA form, the CDR3 reads TGTGCCAGCAGTGTGAAACCCGGGGACCAGGAGGAGCCCCAGCATTTT. It yields the protein CASSVKPGDQEEPQHF.

CDR3 loop: CASSAGQFYEQYF. The CDR3 DNA sequence: TGTGCCAGCAGTGCGGGACAGTTCTACGAGCAGTACTTC. The rearrangement links TRBV2 to TRBJ2-7, with 7 bases fitting TRBD1. The CDR3 is made up of 13 amino acids. Trimming cost V 4 bases and J 3 bases; bases outside gene matches: 3. The germline V gene encodes CDR1 SNHLY and CDR2 FYNNEI.

The CDR3 loop reads CASSSPRGRVTGELFF. CDR3 coding DNA: TGTGCCAGCAGCTCCCCCCGGGGCAGGGTCACCGGGGAGCTGTTTTTT. V and J are TRBV7-8 and TRBJ2-2; D may correspond to TRBD1 or TRBD2 (5 bases each). The germline V and J ends were trimmed by 4 bases and 4 bases, with 16 bases remaining between them. Germline CDR1 is SGHVS and CDR2 is FQNEAQ. CDR3 size: 16 residues.

Worth noting for this clonotype: A much larger clone differs by one base, so this may be a read error. The chain employs TRBV9 and TRBJ2-7; D is perhaps TRBD1 (5 bases). Between the trimmed V and J ends, which lost 0 bases and 6 bases, there was a span of 13 bases. The germline gives CDR1 SGDLS, CDR2 YYNGEE. The CDR3 contains 14 residues. The CDR3 DNA follows: TGTGCCAGCAGCGTAGACAGGTTGTCATGCGAGCAGTACTTC. This gives the protein CASSVDRLSCEQYF.

This chain joins TRBV2 and TRBJ2-7; 13 positions agree with TRBD2. Germline assignment: CDR1 SNHLY and CDR2 FYNNEI. V was pared by 4 bases and J by 7 bases, with 4 bases of the junction left unmatched. This CDR3 is 14 amino acids long. CDR3 sequence (DNA): TGTGCCAGCAGTGCTGGGACTAGCGGGATTGAGCAGTACTTC. This gives the protein CASSAGTSGIEQYF.

Concerning this clonotype itself: Compared with germline, one end of the junction differs, possibly owing to a read error. The chain uses TRBV6-5 and TRBJ2-5, with D perhaps given as TRBD1 or TRBD2 (6 bases each). Germline V lookup: CDR1 MNHEY, CDR2 SVGAGI. The CDR3 covers 15 residues. The CDR3 spells CASSEAVRGQESQYF. The CDR3 bases are TGTGCCAGCAGTGAAGCAGTCCGGGGGCAAGAGTCCCAGTACTTC.

This clonotype has only one observation. A single base separates this from a much larger clone, so it may be a read error. The chain links TRBV25-1 to TRBJ2-2; 11 bases are shared with TRBD1. Germline CDR1 MGHDK, CDR2 SYGVNS. This CDR3 is built from 16 residues. CDR3 DNA: TGTGCCAGCCAAGCGGCCGGGACAGGGGGGATCGGGAAGCTGTTTTTT. Its translation: CASQAAGTGGIGKLFF.

The J gene is TRBJ1-4, the V gene TRBV15; 7 positions agree with TRBD1. Germline V gene sequence: CDR1 LNHNV, CDR2 YYDKDF (reference sequence). V lost 1 base, J lost 3 bases, and 5 bases stayed unmatched. The CDR3 length is 16 residues. The CDR3 DNA is TGTGCCACCAGCAGAGCCGGGACAGCGGCTAATGAAAAACTGTTTTTT. It specifies CATSRAGTAANEKLFF.

A note on this clonotype: A much larger clone differs from this one at a single base, so this may be a read error. The chain is built from TRBV7-2 and TRBJ2-7; D is possibly TRBD1 (6 bases). The V gene's germline CDR1 is SGHTA and CDR2 FQGNSA. The CDR3 has 16 residues. With 6 bases removed from V and 0 bases from J, the gap between germline ends came to 18 bases. CDR3 in DNA: TGTGCCAGCAGTTACCTACCGGACAGCCTCTCCTACGAGCAGTACTTC. It specifies CASSYLPDSLSYEQYF. The full variable domain, with the rest looked up from reference TRBV7-2 and TRBJ2-7, is GAGVSQSPSNKVTEKGKDVELRCDPISGHTALYWYRQSLGQGLEFLIYFQGNSAPDKSGLPSDRFSAERTGGSVSTLTIQRTQQEDSAVYLCASSYLPDSLSYEQYFGPGTRLTVT.

This clonotype was observed a few times. The V call is TRBV29-1, the J call TRBJ1-1; 9 nucleotides match TRBD1. The CDR3 has 14 amino acids. The germline V gene has CDR1 SQVTM and CDR2 ANQGSEA. After removal of 8 bases from V and 3 bases from J, the junction contained 10 bases not matched to a gene. CDR3 loop: CSSPGQGWDTEAFF. The CDR3 bases are TGCAGCAGCCCGGGACAGGGATGGGACACTGAAGCTTTCTTT.

As for this clonotype: A single base separates this from a much larger clone, so it may be a read error. J is TRBJ1-2 and V is TRBV5-5, with 8 bases lining up with TRBD1. Looked up from germline, CDR1 is SGHKS and CDR2 is YYEKEE (reference sequence). The CDR3 is 15 residues long. The CDR3 protein is CACSLAMQGAYGYTF. The CDR3 region has the DNA TGTGCCTGCAGCTTGGCTATGCAGGGGGCCTATGGCTACACCTTC.

The chain couples TRBV29-1 to TRBJ2-7, with 9 bases lining up with TRBD2. Germline V gene sequence: CDR1 SQVTM, CDR2 ANQGSEA. This CDR3 contains 13 residues. Germline trimming cut 4 bases from V and 5 bases from J; bases unmatched to any gene: 6. CDR3: CSVGTSDVDEQYF. CDR3 coding DNA: TGCAGCGTTGGGACTAGCGACGTGGACGAGCAGTACTTC.

This clonotype was seen at least ten times. The chain employs TRBV12-3 or TRBV12-4 and TRBJ1-4, with 7 bases fitting TRBD1. Trimming cost V 5 bases and J 6 bases; bases outside gene matches: 6. The CDR3 sequence is 14 residues long. This CDR3 reads CASSRAGGDEKLFF. For the CDR3, the DNA is TGTGCCAGCAGTCGCGCAGGGGGAGATGAAAAACTGTTTTTT.

J is TRBJ1-5 and V is TRBV20-1; D not certain. CDR1 DFQATT and CDR2 SNEGSKA come from the germline V gene (reference sequence). The CDR3 consists of 14 residues. V gave up 2 bases and J gave up 3 bases, with 11 bases separating them. The CDR3 here is CSARIGEYNQPQHF. DNA for the CDR3: TGCAGTGCTAGAATCGGCGAATACAATCAGCCCCAGCATTTT.

This clonotype was counted many times. J is TRBJ2-2 and V is TRBV7-2; 10 nucleotides match TRBD2. The CDR3 loop spans 15 amino acids. V trimming: 3 bases; J trimming: 5 bases; junction bases outside the gene matches: 3. From germline, CDR1 is SGHTA and CDR2 FQGNSA. The CDR3 DNA follows: TGTGCCAGCAGCTTTACTAGCGGGACGACCGGGGAGCTGTTTTTT. Protein: CASSFTSGTTGELFF. The full variable domain, its missing parts supplied by reference TRBV7-2 and TRBJ2-2, is GAGVSQSPSNKVTEKGKDVELRCDPISGHTALYWYRQSLGQGLEFLIYFQGNSAPDKSGLPSDRFSAERTGGSVSTLTIQRTQQEDSAVYLCASSFTSGTTGELFFGEGSRLTVL.

This chain connects TRBV15 to TRBJ1-2; no reliable D call. Germline assignment: CDR1 LNHNV and CDR2 YYDKDF (reference sequence). This CDR3 comprises 16 residues. Deletions cut 5 bases from V and 6 bases from J, with 22 bases between. The CDR3 DNA reads as TGTGCCACCAGCGGAGTAGCGGTAACTACCTACAATGGCTACACCTTC. It codes for CATSGVAVTTYNGYTF.

This clonotype was recorded at least ten times. The chain employs TRBV15 and TRBJ2-5; D not resolved. The V end lost 5 bases, the J end lost 5 bases, and 12 bases lay between the germline ends. Germline lookup yields CDR1 LNHNV and CDR2 YYDKDF (reference sequence). CDR3 length: 13 residues. The CDR3 sequence is CATSGVSRETQYF. The CDR3 nucleotides are TGTGCCACCAGCGGGGTTTCACGGGAGACCCAGTACTTC. The complete variable domain, with remaining parts taken from reference TRBV15 and TRBJ2-5, reads DAMVIQNPRYQVTQFGKPVTLSCSQTLNHNVMYWYQQKSSQAPKLLFHYYDKDFNNEADTPDNFQSRRPNTSFCFLDIRSPGLGDTAMYLCATSGVSRETQYFGPGTRLLVL.

V usage is TRBV29-1 and J usage is TRBJ2-7; 13 bases map to TRBD2. This CDR3 has 16 amino acids. Germline values: CDR1 SQVTM, CDR2 ANQGSEA. J gave up 3 bases and V 3 bases, and 8 bases lay outside the gene matches. The CDR3 spells CSVEGLAGNLVYEQYF. In DNA form, the CDR3 reads TGCAGCGTTGAGGGACTAGCGGGAAATTTAGTCTACGAGCAGTACTTC.

This clonotype was seen many times. V gene TRBV12-3 or TRBV12-4 combines with J gene TRBJ1-3; D is ambiguous. The CDR3 length is 14 residues. Trimming removed 6 bases from V and 4 bases from J, with 13 bases in between. CDR3 sequence: CASSFESRGNTIYF. CDR3 bases: TGTGCCAGCAGCTTCGAGAGTAGAGGAAACACCATATATTTT.

CDR3 DNA sequence: TGTGCCAGCAGACCGGAATGGACGGGGACCGGGGAGCTGTTTTTT. Translation: CASRPEWTGTGELFF. The gene calls are TRBV6-5 and TRBJ2-2; possible D gene TRBD2, 5 bases. The CDR3 is 15 amino acids. The V end was cut by 6 bases, the J end by 5 bases, with 16 bases between. From germline, CDR1 is MNHEY and CDR2 SVGAGI.

This clonotype was seen many times. This chain links TRBV12-5 with TRBJ2-7; 8 nucleotides line up with TRBD1. After removal of 1 base from V and 5 bases from J, the junction contained 4 bases not matched to a gene. Looked up from germline, CDR1 is LGHNT and CDR2 is FRNRAP. The CDR3 length is 14 residues. The CDR3 spells CASGLGDRGDEQYF. CDR3 DNA sequence: TGTGCTAGTGGTTTGGGAGACAGGGGTGACGAGCAGTACTTC.

On this clonotype: The CDR3 ends on some other residue instead of the conserved phenylalanine or tryptophan, so this is likely a read error. The DNA is left out, because the CDR3 cannot be placed on it with certainty; the CDR3 is given as TCRdb lists it. The chain recombines TRBV6-4 with TRBJ1-4; the table's TRBD1 call for D was not verified on the DNA. From germline, CDR1 is MRHNA and CDR2 SNTAGT. The CDR3 is 9 amino acids in total, end residues counted. CDR3 loop: CASSPDANY.

The chain carries TRBV7-8 and TRBJ1-2; maybe TRBD1 (6 bases). The ends were cut back, 6 bases at V and 5 bases at J, with 22 bases in the middle. The CDR3 contains 16 residues. Germline V gene lookup returns CDR1 SGHVS and CDR2 FQNEAQ. CDR3 region: CASRLRMGAHSYGYTF. The CDR3 nucleotides are TGTGCCAGCAGACTCAGGATGGGGGCGCACTCATATGGCTACACCTTC.

This clonotype was seen many times. J is TRBJ2-7 and V is TRBV29-1; 8 bases align to TRBD1. Losses at the gene ends were 6 bases for V and 1 base for J; bases not matched to a gene: 5. CDR1 SQVTM and CDR2 ANQGSEA come from the germline V gene. The CDR3 consists of 13 residues. CDR3 sequence: CSVGDRTSYEQYF. CDR3 nucleotide sequence: TGCAGCGTAGGGGACAGGACATCCTACGAGCAGTACTTC.

As to this clonotype: No conserved phenylalanine or tryptophan is present at the end of the CDR3, so a read error is the likely explanation. J is TRBJ1-1 and V is TRBV7-2; D gene ambiguous. The CDR3 sequence is 11 residues long. Per germline, CDR1 SGHTA and CDR2 FQGNSA. The CDR3 DNA sequence: TGCGCCAGCAGCTTAGGAAACGAGGCTTTCCTT. Translating gives CASSLGNEAFL.

This clonotype was picked up many times. The chain joins TRBV19 to TRBJ2-7; no clear D gene. In germline, CDR1 is LNHDA, CDR2 SQIVND (reference sequence). V shed 3 bases and J shed 4 bases, with 16 bases lying between them. The CDR3 extends over 15 amino acids. In DNA, the CDR3 is TGTGCCAGTAGTATCGACCAAACCGCCATATACGAGCAGTACTTC. This codes for CASSIDQTAIYEQYF. Variable domain in full (rest from reference TRBV19 and TRBJ2-7): DGGITQSPKYLFRKEGQNVTLSCEQNLNHDAMYWYRQDPGQGLRLIYYSQIVNDFQKGDIAEGYSVSREKKESFPLTVTSAQKNPTAFYLCASSIDQTAIYEQYFGPGTRLTVT.

This chain links TRBV2 with TRBJ2-7; 7 nucleotides align to TRBD1. This CDR3 has 15 residues. J was trimmed by 6 bases and V by 5 bases; bases with no gene match: 13. Germline lookup yields CDR1 SNHLY and CDR2 FYNNEI. The CDR3 region is CASSLSPGTVCEQYF. The CDR3 region has the DNA TGTGCCAGCAGTCTATCCCCCGGGACAGTGTGCGAGCAGTACTTC.

This clonotype was counted a single time. The J gene is TRBJ1-5, the V gene TRBV15; D not certain. The germline V and J ends were trimmed by 0 bases and 5 bases, with 11 bases remaining between them. Germline CDR1 reads LNHNV; CDR2 reads YYDKDF (reference sequence). CDR3 length: 15 residues. CDR3 in amino acids: CATSRDPTGDQPQHF. The CDR3 nucleotides are TGTGCCACCAGCAGAGATCCGACCGGGGATCAGCCCCAGCATTTT.

As to this clonotype: An end of the junction differs from the germline gene, which may be a read error. The chain recombines TRBV7-2 with TRBJ2-5; D unresolved. Looked up from germline, CDR1 is SGHTA and CDR2 is FQGNSA. The CDR3 totals 13 residues. CDR3 DNA sequence: TGTGCCAGCAGTGGTTTGGTACAAGAGACCCAGCACTTC. Residues: CASSGLVQETQHF.